These 16 T cell receptor beta chains originate from one sample sequenced in a study of shared clonotypes between healthy human individuals (dated by TCRdb to 2020 to 2022). Library creation used the immunoSEQ multiplex PCR assay. The table comes from immuneACCESS by way of TCRdb, which keeps in-frame sequences with V and J called. Part of the clones is missing from these tables; in studies checked, under half for an unresolved V gene and the rest for unknown reasons. The sample records about 460,000 clones, 77% of which are singletons. Around 12% of the sample is taken by the ten largest. The sample taken for sequencing was PBMCs. The receptors here all came from a woman aged 35 to 49 in good health. Some clones in this sample may be carry-over from other donors' samples.

The chain employs TRBV27 and TRBJ1-5; TRBD1 might be the D (6 bases). The CDR3 consists of 13 residues. Trimming removed 8 bases at V and 3 bases at J, with 11 bases between. Germline V gene lookup returns CDR1 MNHEY and CDR2 SMNVEV (reference sequence). The chain's CDR3 is CASSRGVNQPQHF. CDR3 in DNA: TGTGCCAGCTCCAGGGGTGTCAATCAGCCCCAGCATTTT.

The rearrangement joins TRBV7-2 to TRBJ2-7; D gene uncertain. Deletions cut 1 base from V and 1 base from J, with 11 bases between. The CDR3 covers 15 residues. Germline assignment: CDR1 SGHTA and CDR2 FQGNSA. The CDR3 region is CASSLVSGTSYEQYF. CDR3 sequence (DNA): TGTGCCAGCAGCTTAGTGTCCGGAACTTCCTACGAGCAGTACTTC. The full variable domain, completed using reference TRBV7-2 and TRBJ2-7, is GAGVSQSPSNKVTEKGKDVELRCDPISGHTALYWYRQSLGQGLEFLIYFQGNSAPDKSGLPSDRFSAERTGGSVSTLTIQRTQQEDSAVYLCASSLVSGTSYEQYFGPGTRLTVT.

Note on this clone: A far larger clone is just one base off, so this is likely a read error. In the same sample, other DNA sequences code for this CDR3. The chain recombines TRBV7-9 with TRBJ2-7; D possibly corresponds to TRBD1 (5 bases). V was clipped by 6 bases and J by 4 bases, with 10 bases between them. The CDR3 runs to 12 residues. The germline V gene has CDR1 SEHNR and CDR2 FQNEAQ (reference sequence). DNA for the CDR3: TGTGCCAGCAGTATCGACAGTTACGAGCAGTACTTC. Protein sequence: CASSIDSYEQYF.

The CDR3, as DNA: TGCGCCAGCAGCTCAGGACAGGGGCCCTATAGCAATCAGCCCCAGCATTTT. Protein sequence: CASSSGQGPYSNQPQHF. The rearrangement uses TRBV5-1 and TRBJ1-5; 9 positions match TRBD1. The germline gives CDR1 SGHRS, CDR2 YFSETQ. This CDR3 region has 17 residues. Trimming at V came to 3 bases and at J to 0 bases, leaving 7 bases not matched to a gene.

This clone has a single count. This chain connects TRBV29-1 to TRBJ1-1, with D tentatively TRBD1 (6 bases). The CDR3 has 10 amino acids. V was shortened by 5 bases and J by 8 bases, with 9 bases between the two germline ends. The V gene's germline CDR1 is SQVTM and CDR2 ANQGSEA. CDR3 residues: CSVTGTEAFF. The CDR3 nucleotides are TGCAGCGTTACAGGGACCGAAGCTTTCTTT.

This chain uses TRBV2 with TRBJ2-5, with D possibly being TRBD1 or TRBD2 (5 bases each). Germline-derived CDR1 and CDR2 are SNHLY and FYNNEI. The CDR3 extends over 15 amino acids. Trimming removed 2 bases from V and 1 base from J, with 11 bases in between. CDR3 protein: CASSEYLGVQETQYF. The CDR3 DNA follows: TGTGCCAGCAGTGAATATTTGGGGGTCCAAGAGACCCAGTACTTC.

This sequence joins TRBV11-2 and TRBJ2-7; D may be TRBD1 (6 bases). Trimming removed 1 base from V and 6 bases from J, with 16 bases in between. The V gene's germline CDR1 is SGHAT and CDR2 FQNNGV. CDR3 length: 15 amino acids. CDR3 DNA sequence: TGTGCCAGCAGCTTAGTTAGCAGGGGAATTGGCGAGCAGTACTTC. Translation: CASSLVSRGIGEQYF.

For this clone: A much larger clone differs from this one at a single base, so this may be a read error. J is TRBJ2-2 and V is TRBV5-4, with TRBD2 matching 16 bases. Germline V CDR1 and CDR2: SGHNT, YYREEE (reference sequence). The CDR3 runs 19 residues. The trim removed 4 bases at V and 5 bases at J, leaving 11 bases unmatched. CDR3 nucleotide sequence: TGTGCCAGCAGCCCGGGGGGACTAGCGGGAGGGTCGCAAACCGGGGAGCTGTTTTTT. This translates into CASSPGGLAGGSQTGELFF.

This clone came up many times. V is TRBV19 and J is TRBJ1-2; possibly TRBD1 for D (5 bases). This CDR3 has 14 residues. The V end lost 5 bases, the J end lost 3 bases, and 13 bases lay between the germline ends. The germline CDR1 and CDR2 sequences are LNHDA and SQIVND (reference sequence). The CDR3 DNA reads as TGTGCCAGTAGTTACCTCGACAGTTACTATGGCTACACCTTC. It translates to CASSYLDSYYGYTF.

The V and J genes are TRBV13 and TRBJ2-5; 8 nucleotides line up with TRBD1. The V gene end was trimmed by 5 bases and the J gene end by 5 bases; junction bases not matched to a gene: 4. The V gene's germline CDR1 is PRHDT and CDR2 FYEKMQ (reference sequence). The CDR3 covers 13 residues. This CDR3 reads CASSPGQVETQYF. In DNA form, the CDR3 reads TGTGCCAGCAGCCCGGGACAGGTGGAGACCCAGTACTTC.

Details on this clone: A single base is all that separates this from a far larger clone, so a read error is likely. This CDR3 is also generated by other DNA sequences in the sample. The chain links TRBV4-1 to TRBJ2-1, with D possibly being TRBD2 (5 bases). CDR1 is MGHRA, CDR2 YSYEKL, per germline. V was shortened by 0 bases and J by 8 bases, with 17 bases between the two germline ends. This CDR3 has 16 residues. The CDR3 here is CASSQDFPLRVHEQFF. The CDR3 DNA reads TGCGCCAGCAGCCAAGATTTCCCATTGAGGGTTCATGAGCAGTTCTTC.

This clone was seen only once. V gene TRBV19 combines with J gene TRBJ2-7, with 9 positions matching TRBD2. The CDR3 totals 13 residues. Germline-derived CDR1 and CDR2 are LNHDA and SQIVND (reference sequence). The trim removed 6 bases at V and 5 bases at J, leaving 5 bases unmatched. This chain's CDR3 is CASRAGGTNEQYF. CDR3 DNA sequence: TGTGCCAGTAGGGCGGGAGGGACGAACGAGCAGTACTTC.

The chain links TRBV7-2 to TRBJ1-1; no reliable D call. CDR1 is SGHTA, CDR2 FQGNSA, per germline. The CDR3 loop spans 15 amino acids. V was cut by 0 bases and J by 1 base, with 9 bases left in between. CDR3 loop: CASSLARRTNTEAFF. CDR3 bases: TGTGCCAGCAGCTTAGCGAGACGGACGAACACTGAAGCTTTCTTT. The full variable domain, with the rest looked up from reference TRBV7-2 and TRBJ1-1, is GAGVSQSPSNKVTEKGKDVELRCDPISGHTALYWYRQSLGQGLEFLIYFQGNSAPDKSGLPSDRFSAERTGGSVSTLTIQRTQQEDSAVYLCASSLARRTNTEAFFGQGTRLTVV.

This clone was counted a single time. Additional DNA sequences in this sample encode the identical CDR3. The rearrangement joins TRBV7-9 to TRBJ2-7; TRBD2 agrees at 7 bases. The CDR3 contains 15 residues. Germline CDR1 reads SEHNR; CDR2 reads FQNEAQ (reference sequence). After removal of 1 base from V and 2 bases from J, the junction contained 5 bases not matched to a gene. The CDR3 sequence is CASSLVLAGPYEQYF. In DNA form, the CDR3 reads TGTGCCAGCAGCTTAGTTTTAGCGGGCCCCTACGAGCAGTACTTC.

The chain uses TRBV27 and TRBJ2-5, with D possibly matching TRBD1 (6 bases). Between the trimmed V and J ends, which lost 6 bases and 5 bases, there was a span of 22 bases. Germline V gene sequence: CDR1 MNHEY, CDR2 SMNVEV (reference sequence). This CDR3 is 16 amino acids long. CDR3: CASSLTGATFFETQYF. CDR3 bases: TGTGCCAGCAGCCTGACAGGAGCTACCTTCTTCGAGACCCAGTACTTC.

This chain links TRBV18 with TRBJ2-7, with TRBD1 matching over 7 bases. J lost 3 bases, V lost 4 bases, and 6 bases had no gene match. The CDR3 has 14 amino acids. Germline CDR1 reads KGHSH; CDR2 reads LQKENI. This CDR3 reads CASSQGTDHYEQYF. For the CDR3, the DNA is TGTGCCAGCTCACAAGGGACAGACCACTACGAGCAGTACTTC.